The T cell receptor (beta chain) under discussion was sequenced for a study of shared clonotypes between healthy human individuals. Each cell subset's genomic DNA was divided evenly among several immunoSEQ plates. Study processing details: Owing to the provision of junction-only sequences devoid of quality scores by immunoSEQ, filtering differed. Using immunoSEQ multiplex PCR, the repertoire was profiled, and TCRdb retains in-frame clones only, with some absent. That table is the source of V, J and clone size, and D and trimming were worked out from the DNA. The table records 950,000 to 1,300,000 clones, roughly 80% of them present only once. The V gene end was trimmed by 5 bases and the J gene end by 6 bases; junction bases not matched to a gene: 6. The germline V gene encodes CDR1 SGHTA and CDR2 FQGNSA. The CDR3 loop spans 14 amino acids.

The specimen sequenced was memory CD4+ T cells sorted from blood. The subset was: CD45RA-negative fraction. The chain carries TRBV7-2 and TRBJ1-5; 8 bases agree with TRBD1. This TCR came from a man aged 18 to 30 in good health. Written as DNA, the CDR3 is TGTGCCAGCAGCCAACAGGGGGAAGGTCAGCCCCAGCATTTT. This codes for CASSQQGEGQPQHF.